This T cell receptor beta chain appears in the sequencing data of a study of blood T cell repertoires in COVID-19. Trimming cost V 7 bases and J 0 bases, with 9 bases left between them. Germline lookup yields CDR1 MDHEN and CDR2 SYDVKM. The CDR3 covers 13 residues. Repertoires were generated with immunoSEQ multiplex PCR, while TCRdb's copy carries only in-frame clones and drops some. The data contain more than 200,000 clones, 87% of them singletons. The TCR comes from a woman aged 25-40 years with acute COVID-19. Source material: PBMCs or T cells enriched from blood (not recorded which). This chain connects TRBV28 to TRBJ1-2; no firm D call. CDR3 residues: CASTRGANYGYTF. CDR3 coding DNA: TGTGCCAGCACGCGGGGAGCTAACTATGGCTACACCTTC.